This T cell receptor (delta chain) derives from a study of gamma-delta chains in newborns, infants, children. Study details: Polyclonal expansion of innate γδ T cells after birth follows microbial exposure.

Worth noting for this clone: The same CDR3 can be traced to other DNA sequences in this sample.

TCRdb reprocessed the reads using CATT. The sample yields about 4,900 delta-chain clones, roughly 2.6% seen once. What was sequenced was blood. The source of this sequence is a child who was a newborn, infant or young child, either healthy, febrile or measles-vaccinated (not recorded which).

CDR3 loop: CACDTYWGPSSWDTRQMFF. In nucleotides, the CDR3 is TGTGCCTGTGACACCTACTGGGGGCCGAGCTCCTGGGACACCCGACAGATGTTTTTC. The V gene is TRDV2, the J gene TRDJ3, with TRDD3 matching over 8 bases. CDR1 GEAIGNYY and CDR2 EKD come from the germline V gene. The J segment lost 0 bases and the V segment lost 0 bases, leaving 6 bases of the junction unmatched. The CDR3 totals 19 residues.